The sequence of this TCR beta chain was determined in a study of T cells in Graves' hyperthyroidism and ophthalmopathy (dated by TCRdb to between 2019 and 2020). Study-wide context: Peripheral blood samples were taken at initial diagnosis, before any treatment was given. To identify TCR V-J signatures that set the groups apart, the researchers used a discovery cohort of about a hundred patients, made up of roughly 40 with Graves' ophthalmopathy and 55 to 65 with stable Graves' hyperthyroidism. Prospective prediction of ophthalmopathy was tested in an independent validation cohort consisting of 18 hyperthyroidism patients and more than 15 patients who later progressed to ophthalmopathy. The roughly 90 discovery patients were divided at random into training and test sets in a 7:3 ratio. In addition, the study compared T-cell repertoires in thyroid tissue and in blood from over 5 Graves' hyperthyroidism patients. After sampling, hyperthyroidism patients received methimazole starting at 30 mg daily, and ophthalmopathy patients received high-dose intravenous methylprednisolone. According to the paper, TCR Vbeta CDR3 sequencing was carried out on around 140 peripheral blood samples, which came from 40 to 45 ophthalmopathy, around 75 hyperthyroidism and roughly 17 progressor patients.

V sheds 0 bases and J sheds 0 bases, leaving 13 bases between their ends. Reading from cysteine to phenylalanine, the CDR3 counts 16 amino acids. The entry retains the CDR3 DNA only, 48 bases that are in frame from base 1. The germline V gene sets CDR1 to SGDLS and CDR2 to YYNGEE. The TCR beta CDR3 regions were amplified from the RNA transcripts. The TCR CDR3 was subjected to a first round of RT-PCR using the HTBI primer set and the Qiagen OneStep RT-PCR kit. The libraries were constructed in a second round of multiplex PCR and then size-selected and purified. Libraries were sequenced paired-end with 100 bp reads on an Illumina HiSeq2000. Processing in the source paper ran as follows. SOAPnuke was used to process the raw data, throwing out any read that contained adapters or uncalled bases, had a mean Phred below 15, or lacked an exact constant-primer or identifier match. COPE v1.2.5 was used to merge high-quality paired reads, and clonotypes were defined as unique nucleotide sequences. Clonotypes were aligned to IMGT TRBV, TRBD and TRBJ reference segments using MiTCR v1.1. The analysis included only V-J combinations with a frequency above 0.0001, which together covered around 99% of the repertoires. A TCS score was defined as the ratio between F50 (clonal expansion) and ExV (chaos), using BLOSUM62-based TCRdist between CDR3 peptides within each V-J. Welch's t-statistics and random forest reduced several hundred V-J features to roughly 13, which were used in a naive Bayes classifier (R e1071). In TCRdb, the public reads were trimmed at Q25 with fastp and aligned with MiXCR, with productive beta chains retained. Rows merge per CDR3 protein into single entries with the most common DNA and genes. These V and J calls derive from TCRdb rather than the authors' analysis. Within this sample are 550,000 to 600,000 distinct CDR3 sequences, with roughly 17% of them counted one time only. Jointly, the top ten make up approximately 18% of the sample.

With respect to this clonotype: This clone's antigen is unknown. No much larger clone exists at a distance of one base, and base qualities are not known.

Points the paper makes about the study in general: Most expanded thyroid clonotypes (frequency above 0.001) were also detected in blood, a finding suggesting that blood repertoires may reflect thyroid immune responses. No statistical method was used to fix the sample size in advance, and group allocation was not hidden from the investigators. During validation, the model predicted progression to ophthalmopathy a median of about 6.5 months ahead of onset, with more than 60% sensitivity and almost 75% specificity. Ophthalmopathy was separated from stable hyperthyroidism by a 13 V-J signature model, with 85% to 90% sensitivity and approximately 81% specificity obtained in cross-validation and 80%/75% obtained in testing.

Stable Graves' hyperthyroidism was defined as the absence of progression to ophthalmopathy over 18 months of follow-up. Hyperthyroidism patients were aged 18 to 65 years and newly diagnosed, with disease duration of less than 2 months. Exclusion was applied to patients with uncontrolled infections, other autoimmune diseases, pregnancy or lactation. Clinical symptoms, serum thyroxine and TRAb, thyroid ultrasound, and orbital computed tomography formed the basis for the diagnoses. Ficoll-Paque density gradient centrifugation was used to isolate PBMCs from 9.5 to 10 ml of fresh peripheral blood. Total RNA was extracted with Trizol reagent, and quality was checked on an Agilent 2100 Bioanalyzer.

The sample comprised blood. The V and J segments used are TRBV9 and TRBJ2-7; the D segment is perhaps TRBD1 or TRBD2, each sharing 6 matched bases. The receptor comes from a young woman with Graves' hyperthyroidism. CDR3 region: CASSVGAGGGSYEQYF. The nucleotide sequence reads as follows: TGTGCCAGCAGCGTAGGGGCCGGAGGGGGCTCCTACGAGCAGTACTTC.